The 19 T cell receptor beta chains presented below share a single source sample, sequenced in a study of blood T cell repertoires in COVID-19. TCRdb's table, derived via immunoSEQ multiplex PCR, lists solely in-frame clones and lacks some. The data hold 450,000 to 500,000 clones, with approximately 85% observed a single time. The sequenced material came from peripheral blood. Receptors originate from a human donor in a cohort sampled during active COVID-19.

The V gene is TRBV10-1, the J gene TRBJ1-1, with 7 positions matching TRBD1. Germline V gene sequence: CDR1 WNHNN, CDR2 SYGVQD (reference sequence). This CDR3 has 14 amino acids. V trimming: 6 bases; J trimming: 3 bases; junction bases outside the gene matches: 7. The CDR3 sequence: CASRRGLEDTEAFF. The DNA of the CDR3 is TGCGCCAGCAGAAGGGGGCTTGAGGACACTGAAGCTTTCTTT.

The genes are TRBV2 and TRBJ2-3, with TRBD2 matching over 10 bases. CDR3 length: 14 residues. Losses at the gene ends were 6 bases for V and 3 bases for J; bases not matched to a gene: 3. Germline V gives CDR1 SNHLY, CDR2 FYNNEI. The CDR3 coding sequence is TGTGCCAGCAGAGGACTAGCGGAAACAGATACGCAGTATTTT. It is translated as CASRGLAETDTQYF.

V gene TRBV5-1 combines with J gene TRBJ2-1; 11 bases map to TRBD2. Germline values: CDR1 SGHRS, CDR2 YFSETQ. The CDR3 sequence is 18 residues long. V was pared by 5 bases and J by 4 bases, with 14 bases of the junction left unmatched. The chain's CDR3 is CASRPRGSGRASYNEQFF. The CDR3 nucleotides are TGCGCCAGCAGGCCCAGGGGTAGCGGGAGGGCCTCGTACAATGAGCAGTTCTTC.

The chain uses TRBV9 and TRBJ2-7; D is undetermined. Deletions cut 3 bases from V and 1 base from J, with 11 bases between. CDR1 and CDR2 (germline): SGDLS, YYNGEE. CDR3 length: 14 amino acids. The CDR3 DNA reads as TGTGCCAGCAGCGCTAGTGTTGGTTCCTACGAGCAGTACTTC. Its protein product is CASSASVGSYEQYF.

The CDR3 spells CASSPPLEGTEAFF. DNA for the CDR3: TGTGCCAGCAGTCCTCCCCTCGAGGGCACTGAAGCTTTCTTT. The chain combines TRBV6-6 with TRBJ1-1, with D unclear. The CDR3 is 14 amino acids. Per the germline V gene, CDR1 is MNHNY and CDR2 is SVGAGI (reference sequence). V was clipped by 5 bases and J by 4 bases, with 14 bases between them.

The DNA of the CDR3 is TGTGCCTGGAGTAGGACCTTTACAGGATCCTACGAGCAGTACTTC. It codes for CAWSRTFTGSYEQYF. This chain links TRBV30 with TRBJ2-7; D is perhaps TRBD1 (5 bases). The CDR3 contains 15 residues. The V end was cut by 2 bases, the J end by 1 base, with 15 bases between. CDR1 and CDR2 from the germline V gene are GTSNPN and SVGIG (reference sequence).

The chain links TRBV28 to TRBJ2-5; 7 nucleotides match TRBD2. The germline V gene encodes CDR1 MDHEN and CDR2 SYDVKM. V shed 5 bases and J 4 bases; nucleotides not matched to a gene: 7. The CDR3 has 14 amino acids. CDR3 sequence: CASSPTREGETQYF. The DNA for the CDR3 is TGTGCCAGCAGTCCGACTAGGGAGGGAGAGACCCAGTACTTC. Full variable domain (remainder filled in from reference TRBV28 and TRBJ2-5): DVKVTQSSRYLVKRTGEKVFLECVQDMDHENMFWYRQDPGLGLRLIYFSYDVKMKEKGDIPEGYSVSREKKERFSLILESASTNQTSMYLCASSPTREGETQYFGPGTRLLVL.

The gene calls are TRBV19 and TRBJ1-2; 8 bases agree with TRBD1. With 1 base clipped from V and 4 bases from J, the junction kept 8 bases outside the gene matches. Germline V gene sequence: CDR1 LNHDA, CDR2 SQIVND (reference sequence). This CDR3 is built from 16 residues. CDR3 region: CASSIGPQGAGYGYTF. CDR3 coding DNA: TGTGCCAGTAGTATAGGACCGCAGGGGGCTGGCTATGGCTACACCTTC.

The V call is TRBV27, the J call TRBJ2-1; TRBD2 matches 9 bases. Germline V gene sequence: CDR1 MNHEY, CDR2 SMNVEV (reference sequence). The CDR3 totals 15 residues. V trimming: 2 bases; J trimming: 4 bases; junction bases outside the gene matches: 3. The CDR3 spells CASSLVRGGYNEQFF. The DNA of the CDR3 is TGTGCCAGCAGTTTAGTGCGGGGGGGATACAATGAGCAGTTCTTC.

A single count supports this clone. The J gene is TRBJ1-1, the V gene TRBV7-2; D is ambiguous. The germline V gene has CDR1 SGHTA and CDR2 FQGNSA. This CDR3 spans 12 amino acids. Trimming removed 5 bases from V and 5 bases from J, with 9 bases in between. The CDR3 sequence: CASSPYGTEAFF. In nucleotides, the CDR3 is TGTGCCAGCAGCCCCTACGGGACTGAAGCTTTCTTT.

V gene TRBV19 combines with J gene TRBJ1-4; maybe TRBD1 (5 bases). V was pared by 7 bases and J by 8 bases, with 23 bases between. Germline values: CDR1 LNHDA, CDR2 SQIVND (reference sequence). The CDR3 runs to 16 residues. The DNA for the CDR3 is TGTGCCAGTAACATCCGAGCGGGGGGAGGAGGAGAAAAACTGTTTTTT. Protein sequence: CASNIRAGGGGEKLFF.

Only one count was recorded for this clone. The chain carries TRBV7-2 and TRBJ1-6; D gene unclear. Trimming removed 3 bases at V and 9 bases at J, with 6 bases between. This CDR3 is built from 12 residues. Germline-derived CDR1 and CDR2 are SGHTA and FQGNSA. CDR3 in amino acids: CASSFNISPLHF. CDR3 nucleotide sequence: TGTGCCAGCAGCTTTAATATTTCACCCCTCCACTTT.

The chain couples TRBV5-1 to TRBJ2-1; 10 bases fit TRBD2. The germline gives CDR1 SGHRS, CDR2 YFSETQ. CDR3 length: 17 amino acids. The ends lost 4 bases at V and 0 bases at J; junction bases unmatched: 7. In nucleotides, the CDR3 is TGCGCCAGCAGCCGGACTAGCGGAAGGAGCTCCTACAATGAGCAGTTCTTC. The encoded protein is CASSRTSGRSSYNEQFF.

The CDR3 is CASSLAEEQYF. CDR3 DNA: TGTGCCAGCAGCCTGGCAGAAGAGCAGTACTTC. J is TRBJ2-7 and V is TRBV9; unclear D gene. The CDR3 is 11 residues long. Trimming removed 4 bases at V and 7 bases at J, with 9 bases between. Germline CDR1 is SGDLS and CDR2 is YYNGEE.

This clone was counted a few times. The chain employs TRBV6-6 and TRBJ1-2, with 7 bases lining up with TRBD1. The CDR3 is 14 residues long. With V trimmed by 5 bases and J by 2 bases, 5 bases remained unmatched. The germline CDR1 and CDR2 sequences are MNHNY and SVGAGI (reference sequence). CDR3: CASSPRGENYGYTF. Here the CDR3 DNA reads TGTGCCAGCAGTCCCAGGGGGGAGAACTATGGCTACACCTTC.

V and J are TRBV10-3 and TRBJ2-5; D perhaps matches TRBD2 (6 bases). CDR3 length: 13 amino acids. Per the germline V gene, CDR1 is ENHRY and CDR2 is SYGVKD. V lost 7 bases, J lost 1 base, and 10 bases lay in between. As DNA, the CDR3 is TGTGCCATCAATGGCGGGATCCAAGAGACCCAGTACTTC. Its protein is CAINGGIQETQYF.

The chain uses TRBV3-1 (or the pseudogene TRBV3-2) and TRBJ2-5, with a tentative D call TRBD2 (6 bases). The germline CDR1 and CDR2 sequences are LGHDT and YNNKEL (reference sequence). Trimming removed 3 bases at V and 5 bases at J, with 19 bases between. This CDR3 contains 16 residues. Here the CDR3 reads CASSQGGRSPRETQYF. The CDR3 DNA reads TGTGCCAGCAGCCAGGGGGGTAGATCCCCGAGGGAGACCCAGTACTTC.

This chain links TRBV28 with TRBJ1-6, with D possibly matching TRBD1 (5 bases). The CDR3 sequence is 15 residues long. V gave up 2 bases and J gave up 10 bases, with 15 bases separating them. The germline gives CDR1 MDHEN, CDR2 SYDVKM. CDR3 sequence: CASSLPPQGGSPLHF. As DNA, the CDR3 is TGTGCCAGCAGTTTACCCCCCCAGGGAGGCTCACCCCTCCACTTT.

This sequence joins TRBV19 and TRBJ1-1; D is uncertain. V was trimmed by 3 bases and J by 1 base, leaving 15 bases between them. The CDR3 has 16 amino acids. Germline V lookup: CDR1 LNHDA, CDR2 SQIVND (reference sequence). The CDR3 is CASSIAGGAGNTEAFF. The CDR3 bases are TGTGCCAGTAGTATCGCAGGAGGCGCGGGGAACACTGAAGCTTTCTTT.